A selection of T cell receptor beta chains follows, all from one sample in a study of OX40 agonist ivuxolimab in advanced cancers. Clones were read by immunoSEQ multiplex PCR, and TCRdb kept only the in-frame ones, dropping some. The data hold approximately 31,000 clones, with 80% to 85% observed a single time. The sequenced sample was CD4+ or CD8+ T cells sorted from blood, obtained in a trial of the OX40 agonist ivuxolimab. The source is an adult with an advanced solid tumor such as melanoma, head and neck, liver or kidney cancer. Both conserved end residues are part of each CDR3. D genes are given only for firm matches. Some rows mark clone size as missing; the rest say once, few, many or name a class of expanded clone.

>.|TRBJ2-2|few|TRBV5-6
TGTGCCAGCAGCTCCACAGGGATGACCGGGGAGCTGTTTTTT
CASSSTGMTGELFF
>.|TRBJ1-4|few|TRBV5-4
TGTGCCAGCAGCGCCTCAGGGGTGACTAATGAAAAACTGTTTTTT
CASSASGVTNEKLFF
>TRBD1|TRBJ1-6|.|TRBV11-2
TGTGCCAGCAGCTTAGCCGGGACAGGGGGTTCACCCCTCCACTTT
CASSLAGTGGSPLHF
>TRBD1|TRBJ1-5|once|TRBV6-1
TGTGCCAGCGGCAGGGGGGTAGCTAGCAATCAGCCCCAGCATTTT
CASGRGVASNQPQHF
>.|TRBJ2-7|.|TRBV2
TGTGCCAGCAGTGATAGCCGTACACATAACTACGAGCAGTACTTC
CASSDSRTHNYEQYF
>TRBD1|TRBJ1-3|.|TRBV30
TGTGCCTGGACATCACAGGGGGATGGAAACACCATATATTTT
CAWTSQGDGNTIYF
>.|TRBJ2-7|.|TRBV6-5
TGTGCCAGCAGTTCCCGGACAGTCTCCTACGAGCAGTACTTC
CASSSRTVSYEQYF
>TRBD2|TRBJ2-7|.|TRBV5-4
TGTGCCAGCAGCTTGGATCTAGCGGGAAGCGCCAGTGGCGAGCAGTACTTC
CASSLDLAGSASGEQYF
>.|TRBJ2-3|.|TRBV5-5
TGTGCCAGCAGCCTCTCGGGGACCCGCACAGATACGCAGTATTTT
CASSLSGTRTDTQYF
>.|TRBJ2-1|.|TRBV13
TGTGCCAGCACCAATCGGTTGGAGCAGTTCTTC
CASTNRLEQFF
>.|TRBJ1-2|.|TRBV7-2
TGTGCCAGCAGCCCGGGGCAGACCTATGGCTACACCTTC
CASSPGQTYGYTF
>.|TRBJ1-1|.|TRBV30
TGTGCCCAGCCGTTGAGTTCCGGGAACACTGAAGCTTTCTTT
CAQPLSSGNTEAFF
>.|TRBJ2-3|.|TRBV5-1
TGCGCCAGCAGCTTGGTCGGCAGATACACAGATACGCAGTATTTT
CASSLVGRYTDTQYF
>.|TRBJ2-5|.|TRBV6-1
TGTGCCAGCAGCCCGAGGCAGCCCCAAGAGACCCAGTACTTC
CASSPRQPQETQYF
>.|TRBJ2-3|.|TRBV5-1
TGCGCCAGCAGCTTGAGTGGCACAGATACGCAGTATTTT
CASSLSGTDTQYF
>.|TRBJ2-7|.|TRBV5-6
TGTGCCAGCAGCCTGAGGACCTTTGGCGAGCAGTACTTC
CASSLRTFGEQYF
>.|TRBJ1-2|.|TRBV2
TGTGCCAGCAGTGTAACAGTGGATGGCTACACCTTC
CASSVTVDGYTF
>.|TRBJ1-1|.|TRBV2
TGTGCCAGCAGTGACGGCCTCACTGAAGCTTTCTTT
CASSDGLTEAFF
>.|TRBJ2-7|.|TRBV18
TGTGCCAGCTCACCACAAGGACAGTCCTACGAGCAGTACTTC
CASSPQGQSYEQYF
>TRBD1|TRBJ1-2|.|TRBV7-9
TGTGCCAGCAGCCCCGACGGACAGGGCCCTAAGGGCTACACCTTC
CASSPDGQGPKGYTF
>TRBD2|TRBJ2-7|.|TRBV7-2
TGTGCCAGCAGCCCTAGCGGGGGGTCCTACTACGAGCAGTACTTC
CASSPSGGSYYEQYF
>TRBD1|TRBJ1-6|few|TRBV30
TGTGCCTGGAGTGTCTTGGGACAGGGGTCTTCACCCCTCCACTTT
CAWSVLGQGSSPLHF
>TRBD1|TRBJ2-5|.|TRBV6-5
TGTGCCAGCAGACAGGGGAATCGAGAGACCCAGTACTTC
CASRQGNRETQYF
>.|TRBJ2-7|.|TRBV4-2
TGTGCCAGCAGCCAAGATCGGCTTCTCGAGCAGTACTTC
CASSQDRLLEQYF
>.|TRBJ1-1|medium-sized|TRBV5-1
TGCGCCAGCAGCCATGGGTTGGGGGACACTGAAGCTTTCTTT
CASSHGLGDTEAFF
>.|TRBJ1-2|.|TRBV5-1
TGCGCCAGCAGCTTGGCGGAATTCTATGGCTACACCTTC
CASSLAEFYGYTF
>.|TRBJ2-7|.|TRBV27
TGTGCCAGCCGCCGGGACACCTCCTACGAGCAGTACTTC
CASRRDTSYEQYF